This T cell receptor beta chain was found in a study of blood T cell repertoires in COVID-19. The trim removed 5 bases at V and 2 bases at J, leaving 5 bases unmatched. Per the germline V gene, CDR1 is MNHEY and CDR2 is SMNVEV (reference sequence). CDR3 length: 15 residues. The authors' processing: Researchers report that nucleated cell counts were estimated from reference gene primer amplification. Method: immunoSEQ multiplex PCR; TCRdb's copy keeps in-frame clones and lacks some. That table furnishes V, J and clone size, whereas the DNA furnished D and trimming. This table holds 30,000 to 35,000 clones, roughly nine tenths found once.

The chain is built from TRBV27 and TRBJ2-3; 9 bases are a match to TRBD2. The TCR sequence derives from a human donor with active COVID-19. The donor label of this sample is uncertain. The material sequenced was peripheral blood. The CDR3 DNA is TGTGCCAGCAGTGAAGGACTAGCGAACACAGATACGCAGTATTTT. It is translated as CASSEGLANTDTQYF.